These T cell receptor beta chains were read from a single sample in a study of identical twins. TCRdb ran MiXCR on the 5' RACE reads and lists one entry per CDR3 protein. The table has about 530,000 distinct CDR3 sequences, 20% to 25% seen once; the top ten hold more than 0.4%. The sample was also linked to a second study, of yellow fever vaccine responses in identical twins.

Sequencing input: CD4+ T cells sorted from blood. Source of these receptors: a woman in her late teens or twenties in good health. Both conserved end residues are part of each CDR3.

TRBJ2-2	TRBV10-2	CASRQSTDFPTGELFF
TRBJ1-4	TRBV20-1	CSAKDSTTNEKLFF
TRBJ2-1	TRBV20-1	CSAGTSGSLNEQFF
TRBJ2-4	TRBV6-1	CASSGEGAEILNIQYF
TRBJ2-5	TRBV11-2	CASSLSGERPETQYF
TRBJ2-3	TRBV11-2	CASSGRLAGTDTQYF
TRBJ2-3	TRBV5-1	CASSQTSGVADTQYF
TRBJ2-3	TRBV25-1	CASSEFAGGGDTQYF
TRBJ2-3	TRBV27	CASNQGQRTDTQYF
TRBJ2-5	TRBV20-1	CSARDRRLQETQYF
TRBJ2-1	TRBV27	CASSFRTSGARTDEQFF
TRBJ2-2	TRBV20-1	CSAELLAGVELFF
TRBJ2-1	TRBV4-1	CASSLSLAGGFYNEQFF
TRBJ2-2	TRBV7-2	CASSSLGGGTTGELFF
TRBJ2-1	TRBV5-1	CASSLATSGGVPYNEQFF
TRBJ1-6	TRBV12-3/TRBV12-4	CASSSGGTGNSPLHF
TRBJ2-1	TRBV19	CASSIVTGVYNEQFF
TRBJ2-7	TRBV5-1	CASSSSSVSSYEQYF
TRBJ2-7	TRBV20-1	CSARVFRGSYEQYF
TRBJ2-1	TRBV6-2/TRBV6-3	CASSYLLAIHPSTSSYNEQFF
TRBJ2-3	TRBV11-2	CASSSGLAGRSDTQYF
TRBJ2-5	TRBV2	CASSESPTFWTSGFQETQYF
TRBJ2-7	TRBV6-2/TRBV6-3	CASSYPGQYSNYEQYF
TRBJ2-7	TRBV4-2	CASSQQGPRGEQYF
TRBJ2-2	TRBV2	CASNRRVVDGELFF
TRBJ2-6	TRBV12-3/TRBV12-4	CASSLWGAGANVLTF
TRBJ2-7	TRBV5-8	CASSKRSGEQYF
TRBJ1-6	TRBV12-3/TRBV12-4	CASSSTTNSPLHF
TRBJ2-5	TRBV28	CASSLPTPRGRGTQYF
TRBJ2-1	TRBV20-1	CSAHPSGGQKYNEQFF
TRBJ1-2	TRBV11-2	CASSLSRDAGYTF
TRBJ2-1	TRBV2	CASSGTSGGANEQFF
TRBJ2-5	TRBV7-9	CASSLLGDETQYF
TRBJ2-7	TRBV12-3/TRBV12-4	CASRKEGIALYEQYF
TRBJ2-5	TRBV5-1	CASSYRGSEETQYF
TRBJ2-1	TRBV20-1	CSARSSGGPYNEQFF
TRBJ2-7	TRBV6-1	CASSPSGGSYEQYF
TRBJ1-1	TRBV6-2/TRBV6-3	CASSSPPGRGNEAFF
TRBJ2-5	TRBV18	CASSPGQGAGETQYF
TRBJ1-5	TRBV2	CASSEGRRRGSAQHF
TRBJ1-4	TRBV6-1	CASGTVPTTNEKLFF
TRBJ1-1	TRBV29-1	CSVEGTSIQAFF
TRBJ1-1	TRBV5-1	CASSLTGTPNTEAFF
TRBJ2-1	TRBV10-3	CAISEPPREQFF
TRBJ2-1	TRBV7-9	CASSLGTGANEQFF
TRBJ2-6	TRBV6-1	CASLEGSSGANVLTF
TRBJ2-4	TRBV20-1	CSARGAGAKNIQYF
TRBJ2-1	TRBV12-3/TRBV12-4	CASRPTKREVQYNEQFF
TRBJ2-5	TRBV5-1	CASSAGQTETQETQYF
TRBJ2-3	TRBV20-1	CSARAGGGPGDTQYF
TRBJ1-5	TRBV5-5	CASSFTGEAIGNQPQHF
TRBJ1-4	TRBV10-3	CAISAGAANEKLFF
TRBJ2-1	TRBV7-3	CASSLLGLHNEQFF